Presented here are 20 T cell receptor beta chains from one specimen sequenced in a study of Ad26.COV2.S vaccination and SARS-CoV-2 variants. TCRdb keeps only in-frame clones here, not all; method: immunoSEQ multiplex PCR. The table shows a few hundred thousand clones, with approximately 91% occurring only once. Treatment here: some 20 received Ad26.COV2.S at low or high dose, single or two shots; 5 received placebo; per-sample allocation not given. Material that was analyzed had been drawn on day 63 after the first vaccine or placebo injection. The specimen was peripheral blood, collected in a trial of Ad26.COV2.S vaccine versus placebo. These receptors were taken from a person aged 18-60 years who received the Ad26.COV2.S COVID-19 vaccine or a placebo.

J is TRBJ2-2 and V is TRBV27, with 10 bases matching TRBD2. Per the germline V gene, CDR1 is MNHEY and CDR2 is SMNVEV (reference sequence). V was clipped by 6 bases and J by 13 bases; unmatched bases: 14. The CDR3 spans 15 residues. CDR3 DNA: TGTGCCAGCAGCGACTTCGGGACTAGCGTTGTCGGGCTGTTTTTT. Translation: CASSDFGTSVVGLFF.

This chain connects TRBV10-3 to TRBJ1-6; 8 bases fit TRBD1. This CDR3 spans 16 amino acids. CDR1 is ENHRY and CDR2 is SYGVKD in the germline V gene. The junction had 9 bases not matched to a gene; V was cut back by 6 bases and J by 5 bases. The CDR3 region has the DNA TGTGCCATCAGCCTCCAGCCGACAGGGGATAATTCACCCCTCCACTTT. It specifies CAISLQPTGDNSPLHF.

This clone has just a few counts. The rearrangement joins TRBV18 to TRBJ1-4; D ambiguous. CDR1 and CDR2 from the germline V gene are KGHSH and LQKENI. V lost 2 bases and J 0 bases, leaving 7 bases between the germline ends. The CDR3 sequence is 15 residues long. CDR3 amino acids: CASSPRRATNEKLFF. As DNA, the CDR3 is TGTGCCAGCTCACCAAGGCGCGCAACTAATGAAAAACTGTTTTTT.

The chain's CDR3 is CASISGRAHEQFF. The CDR3 DNA reads as TGTGCCAGCATCAGCGGGAGGGCTCATGAGCAGTTCTTC. This rearrangement joins TRBV2 to TRBJ2-1; TRBD2 matches 10 bases. In germline, CDR1 is SNHLY, CDR2 FYNNEI. With V trimmed by 7 bases and J by 8 bases, 5 bases remained unmatched. CDR3 size: 13 residues.

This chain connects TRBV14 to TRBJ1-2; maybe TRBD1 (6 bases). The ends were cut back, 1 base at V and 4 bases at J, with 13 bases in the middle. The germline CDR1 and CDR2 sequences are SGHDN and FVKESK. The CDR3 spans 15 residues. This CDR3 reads CASSQVRDTIYGYTF. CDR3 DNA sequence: TGTGCCAGCAGCCAAGTCCGGGACACCATCTATGGCTACACCTTC.

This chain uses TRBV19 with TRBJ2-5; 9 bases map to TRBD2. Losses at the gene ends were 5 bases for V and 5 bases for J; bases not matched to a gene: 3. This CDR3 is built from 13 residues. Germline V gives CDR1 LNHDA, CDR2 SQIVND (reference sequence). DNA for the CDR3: TGTGCCAGTAGTGTGACTAGCGGTGAGACCCAGTACTTC. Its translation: CASSVTSGETQYF.

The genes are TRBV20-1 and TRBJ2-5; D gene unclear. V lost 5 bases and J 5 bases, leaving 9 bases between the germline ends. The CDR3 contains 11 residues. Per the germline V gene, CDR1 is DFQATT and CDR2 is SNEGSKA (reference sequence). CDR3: CSAALSETQYF. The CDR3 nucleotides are TGCAGTGCTGCTCTTTCTGAGACCCAGTACTTC.

CDR3 protein: CATSGTTGAQYF. The CDR3 DNA reads as TGTGCCACCAGTGGGACTACAGGGGCCCAGTACTTC. V is TRBV24-1 and J is TRBJ2-5; weak D call: TRBD1 (7 bases). CDR3 length: 12 residues. V gave up 5 bases and J gave up 9 bases, with 12 bases separating them. Germline V CDR1 and CDR2: KGHDR, SFDVKD.

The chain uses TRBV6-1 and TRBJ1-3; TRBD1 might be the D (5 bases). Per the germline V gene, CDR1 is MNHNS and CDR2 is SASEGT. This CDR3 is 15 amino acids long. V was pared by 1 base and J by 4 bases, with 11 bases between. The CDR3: CASSEVWAGGNTIYF. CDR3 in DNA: TGTGCCAGCAGTGAAGTCTGGGCAGGGGGAAACACCATATATTTT.

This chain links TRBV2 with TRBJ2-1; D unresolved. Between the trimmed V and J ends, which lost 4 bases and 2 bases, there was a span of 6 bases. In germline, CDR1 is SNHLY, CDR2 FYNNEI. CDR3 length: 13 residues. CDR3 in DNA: TGTGCCAGCAGTGCAGCGCCCTACAATGAGCAGTTCTTC. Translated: CASSAAPYNEQFF.

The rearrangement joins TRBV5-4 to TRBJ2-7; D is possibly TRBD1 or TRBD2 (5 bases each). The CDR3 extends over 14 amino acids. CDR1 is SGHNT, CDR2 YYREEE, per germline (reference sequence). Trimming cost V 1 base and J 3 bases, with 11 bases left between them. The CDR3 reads CASSLSSQGYEQYF. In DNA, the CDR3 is TGTGCCAGCAGCTTGTCTAGCCAGGGCTACGAGCAGTACTTC.

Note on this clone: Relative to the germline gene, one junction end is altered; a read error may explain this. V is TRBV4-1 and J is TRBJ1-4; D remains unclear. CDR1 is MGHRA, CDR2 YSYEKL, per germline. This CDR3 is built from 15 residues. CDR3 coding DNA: TGCGCCACCAGCGAGTATCTACTTCCTAATGAAAAACTGTTTTTT. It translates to CATSEYLLPNEKLFF.

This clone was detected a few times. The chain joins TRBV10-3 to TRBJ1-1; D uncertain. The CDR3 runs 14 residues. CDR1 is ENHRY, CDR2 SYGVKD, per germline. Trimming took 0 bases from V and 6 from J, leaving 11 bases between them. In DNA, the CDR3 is TGTGCCATCAGTGAGTCTCCTCAGTATGCTGAAGCTTTCTTT. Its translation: CAISESPQYAEAFF.

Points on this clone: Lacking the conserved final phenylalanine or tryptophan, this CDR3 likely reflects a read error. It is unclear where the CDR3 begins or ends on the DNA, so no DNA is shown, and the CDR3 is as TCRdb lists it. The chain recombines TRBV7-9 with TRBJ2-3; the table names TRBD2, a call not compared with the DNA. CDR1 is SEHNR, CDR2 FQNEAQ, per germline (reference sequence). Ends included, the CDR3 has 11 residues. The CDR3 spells CASSSGTSGRL.

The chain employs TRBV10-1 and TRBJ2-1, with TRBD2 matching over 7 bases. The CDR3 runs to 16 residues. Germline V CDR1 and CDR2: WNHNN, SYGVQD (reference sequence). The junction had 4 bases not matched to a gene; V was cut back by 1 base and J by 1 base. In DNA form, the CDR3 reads TGCGCCAGCAGTGAGTGGGGCGGGAGATCCTACAATGAGCAGTTCTTC. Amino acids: CASSEWGGRSYNEQFF.

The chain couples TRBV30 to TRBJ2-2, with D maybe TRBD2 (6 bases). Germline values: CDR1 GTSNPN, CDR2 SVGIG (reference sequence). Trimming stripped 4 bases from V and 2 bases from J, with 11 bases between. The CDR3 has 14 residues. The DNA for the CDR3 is TGTGCCTGGAAGGGACTGCTTAACACCGGGGAGCTGTTTTTT. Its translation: CAWKGLLNTGELFF.

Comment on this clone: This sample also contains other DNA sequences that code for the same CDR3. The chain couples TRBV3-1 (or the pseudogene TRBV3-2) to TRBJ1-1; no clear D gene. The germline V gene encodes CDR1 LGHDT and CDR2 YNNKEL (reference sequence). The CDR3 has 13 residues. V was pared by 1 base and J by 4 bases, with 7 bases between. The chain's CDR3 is CASSQGRSTEAFF. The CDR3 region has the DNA TGTGCCAGCAGCCAAGGCCGATCCACTGAAGCTTTCTTT.

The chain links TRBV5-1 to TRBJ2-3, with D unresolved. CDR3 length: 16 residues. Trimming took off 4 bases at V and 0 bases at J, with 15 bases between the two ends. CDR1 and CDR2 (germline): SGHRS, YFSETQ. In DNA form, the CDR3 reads TGCGCCAGCAGCCTAAACCCGACCCGTAGCACAGATACGCAGTATTTT. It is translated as CASSLNPTRSTDTQYF.

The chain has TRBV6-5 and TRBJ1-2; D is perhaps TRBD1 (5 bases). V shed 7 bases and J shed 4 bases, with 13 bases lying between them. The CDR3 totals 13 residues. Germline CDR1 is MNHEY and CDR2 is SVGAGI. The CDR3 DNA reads TGTGCCAGCAACCGACAGAAACTCTATGGCTACACCTTC. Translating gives CASNRQKLYGYTF.

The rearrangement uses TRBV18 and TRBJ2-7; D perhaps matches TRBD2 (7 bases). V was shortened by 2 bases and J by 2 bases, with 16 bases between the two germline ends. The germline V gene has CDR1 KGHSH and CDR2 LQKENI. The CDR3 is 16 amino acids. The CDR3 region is CASSPGGGLRAYEQYF. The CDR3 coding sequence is TGTGCCAGCTCACCAGGCGGGGGCCTAAGGGCCTACGAGCAGTACTTC.